Listed below are T cell receptor beta chains from one sample, sequenced in a study of CD8 T cells in ankylosing spondylitis. TCRdb ran MiXCR on the 5' RACE reads and lists one entry per CDR3 protein. The repertoire holds around 770,000 distinct CDR3 sequences, under 20% seen once, with about a fifth in the top ten. The sample consisted of blood, either unsorted or a sorted T cell fraction (not recorded which). The receptors stem from a male donor with ankylosing spondylitis. Both conserved end residues are part of each CDR3. A D gene is named only where the DNA matches it firmly. Size is stated for part of the rows, as once, few or many counts, or as a class when the clone is expanded.

cdr3_length j_call clone_size d_call v_call cdr3_aa cdr3_nt
13 TRBJ2-5 . . TRBV5-1 CASAPMGQETQYF TGCGCCAGCGCGCCCATGGGCCAAGAGACCCAGTACTTC
14 TRBJ2-7 many TRBD2 TRBV5-1 CASSFVSGVGEQYF TGCGCCAGCAGCTTTGTCAGCGGGGTCGGCGAGCAGTACTTC
15 TRBJ2-6 . . TRBV2 CASSEQPSGANVLTF TGTGCCAGCAGTGAACAGCCGTCTGGGGCCAACGTCCTGACTTTC
15 TRBJ1-5 few TRBD1 TRBV20-1 CSARGQGGSNQPQHF TGCAGTGCTAGGGGACAGGGAGGGAGCAATCAGCCCCAGCATTTT
15 TRBJ2-3 . TRBD2 TRBV5-1 CASSALAGTTDTQYF TGCGCCAGCAGTGCGCTAGCGGGTACCACAGATACGCAGTATTTT
14 TRBJ2-1 . TRBD2 TRBV20-1 CSAAGLAAYNEQFF TGCAGTGCTGCGGGACTAGCGGCTTACAATGAGCAGTTCTTC
14 TRBJ2-7 . . TRBV12-3/TRBV12-4 CASSFGQGTYEQYF TGTGCCAGCAGTTTCGGGCAGGGGACCTACGAGCAGTACTTC
14 TRBJ2-3 few . TRBV20-1 CSARDARVEDTQYF TGCAGTGCTAGAGATGCAAGAGTTGAGGATACGCAGTATTTT
16 TRBJ2-7 . TRBD1 TRBV10-3 CAIGDLLYRGTYEQYF TGTGCCATCGGTGACTTACTTTACAGGGGAACCTACGAGCAGTACTTC
14 TRBJ1-5 . . TRBV6-2/TRBV6-3 CASSYSPGEGPQHF TGTGCCAGCAGTTACTCTCCCGGGGAAGGGCCCCAGCATTTT
11 TRBJ2-1 many . TRBV2 CASSGSYGQFF TGTGCCAGCAGTGGGAGTTACGGGCAGTTCTTC
16 TRBJ1-5 few . TRBV20-1 CSAHTLTGNSNQPQHF TGCAGTGCGCATACATTGACAGGAAATAGCAATCAGCCCCAGCATTTT
11 TRBJ2-3 few . TRBV6-1 CASSVQSLTYF TGTGCCAGCAGTGTACAATCCTTGACGTATTTT
15 TRBJ2-7 . TRBD2 TRBV5-1 CASSLASGGAGEQYF TGCGCCAGCAGTCTTGCTAGCGGGGGGGCTGGCGAGCAGTACTTC
12 TRBJ2-7 few . TRBV20-1 CSAPTGSYEQYF TGCAGTGCCCCAACAGGCTCCTACGAGCAGTACTTC
17 TRBJ1-5 . TRBD1 TRBV5-1 CASSPVAQGAGEQPQHF TGCGCCAGCAGCCCCGTAGCCCAGGGGGCGGGCGAACAGCCCCAGCATTTT
15 TRBJ2-3 many . TRBV12-3/TRBV12-4 CASSLPQGGGNTQYF TGTGCCAGCAGTTTGCCCCAGGGAGGAGGAAATACGCAGTATTTT
14 TRBJ2-2 . . TRBV15 CATSRGLSGGELFF TGTGCCACCAGCAGGGGGTTATCCGGCGGGGAGCTGTTTTTT
15 TRBJ1-5 . . TRBV4-1 CASSLVEQGRQPQHF TGCGCCAGCAGTCTTGTCGAACAGGGACGTCAGCCCCAGCATTTT
13 TRBJ2-3 few . TRBV24-1 CATRGTGADTQYF TGTGCCACCAGAGGCACAGGAGCAGATACGCAGTATTTT
16 TRBJ1-1 few TRBD1 TRBV5-1 CASSLEVQGAGTEAFF TGCGCCAGCAGCTTGGAGGTACAGGGGGCAGGGACTGAAGCTTTCTTT
13 TRBJ2-7 . . TRBV14 CASSQDQTYEQYF TGTGCCAGCAGCCAGGACCAAACCTACGAGCAGTACTTC
16 TRBJ2-5 few . TRBV5-1 CASSLGYVAAQETQYF TGCGCCAGCAGCTTGGGGTACGTCGCAGCCCAAGAGACCCAGTACTTC
15 TRBJ1-1 few . TRBV7-6 CASSLDVGFDTEAFF TGTGCCAGCAGCTTAGACGTGGGGTTTGACACTGAAGCTTTCTTT